Each of the 10 T cell receptor beta chains below was sequenced from the same sample in a study of patients and donors after allogeneic stem cell transplantation. TCRdb re-analysed the RT-PCR reads in MiXCR, keeping a single row per CDR3 protein. The profile shows hundreds of thousands of distinct CDR3 sequences, 13% to 15% of them singletons. Sample: blood, either unsorted or a sorted T cell fraction (not recorded which). The receptors were gathered from a human donor who was either an allogeneic HSCT recipient or a stem cell or donor lymphocyte infusion donor (not recorded which). It is not recorded whose cells these are; they may come from a transplant donor.

This clonotype was picked up many times. V gene TRBV2 combines with J gene TRBJ1-6, with D hard to call. With 1 base removed from V and 4 bases from J, the gap between germline ends came to 8 bases. From germline, CDR1 is SNHLY and CDR2 FYNNEI. This CDR3 is built from 15 residues. CDR3 residues: CASSEVEHYNSPLHF. DNA for the CDR3: TGTGCCAGCAGTGAAGTAGAACATTATAATTCACCCCTCCACTTT.

This clonotype was seen repeatedly, ten times or more. The rearrangement uses TRBV7-2 and TRBJ2-7; D is possibly TRBD1 or TRBD2 (6 bases each). CDR1 is SGHTA and CDR2 is FQGNSA in the germline V gene. This CDR3 contains 15 residues. The V end was cut by 4 bases, the J end by 4 bases, with 17 bases between. CDR3 in amino acids: CASSSKEGGRYEQYF. The CDR3 DNA is TGTGCCAGCAGCTCCAAGGAGGGGGGCAGATACGAGCAGTACTTC.

Here the CDR3 reads CASSLNAGTNEQYF. CDR3 nucleotides: TGTGCCAGCAGTTTAAATGCAGGGACAAACGAGCAGTACTTC. The chain has TRBV12-3 or TRBV12-4 and TRBJ2-7; D perhaps matches TRBD1 (6 bases). Between the trimmed V and J ends, which lost 2 bases and 5 bases, there was a span of 13 bases. The CDR3 is 14 residues long.

This clonotype was detected a few times. The chain is built from TRBV20-1 and TRBJ2-7; TRBD2 agrees at 10 bases. CDR3 length equals 14 residues. Germline V CDR1 and CDR2: DFQATT, SNEGSKA (reference sequence). V dropped 3 bases and J dropped 3; count of bases not matched to a gene: 5. The CDR3: CSARASGRRYEQYF. CDR3 sequence (DNA): TGCAGTGCTAGGGCTAGCGGGAGACGCTACGAGCAGTACTTC.

This chain connects TRBV20-1 to TRBJ2-4; TRBD2 matches 14 bases. The length of the CDR3 is 14 residues. V was pared by 4 bases and J by 9 bases, with 5 bases of the junction left unmatched. Germline CDR1 is DFQATT and CDR2 is SNEGSKA (reference sequence). CDR3 nucleotides: TGCAGTGCTAAGACTAGCGGGAGGGGGAGCATTCAGTACTTC. Translation: CSAKTSGRGSIQYF.

The CDR3 is CASSPNGFVNTEAFF. CDR3 DNA: TGTGCCAGCAGCCCCAATGGGTTCGTGAACACTGAAGCTTTCTTT. V usage is TRBV5-5 and J usage is TRBJ1-1; the D is unclear. This CDR3 is built from 15 residues. The germline CDR1 and CDR2 sequences are SGHKS and YYEKEE (reference sequence). Trimming took 4 bases from V and 0 from J, leaving 13 bases between them.

This clonotype appeared once. The V call is TRBV6-4, the J call TRBJ1-1; unclear D gene. The CDR3 runs to 13 residues. The V gene lost 3 bases and the J gene lost 5 bases, with 10 bases spanning the gap. Per germline, CDR1 MRHNA and CDR2 SNTAGT. In nucleotides, the CDR3 is TGTGCCAGCAGTGAGTCTATCTTGACTGAAGCTTTCTTT. Translation gives CASSESILTEAFF.

The V call is TRBV12-3 or TRBV12-4, the J call TRBJ1-6; no clear D gene. V dropped 3 bases and J dropped 3 bases, with 0 bases sitting between them. The CDR3 loop spans 12 amino acids. Here the CDR3 DNA reads TGTGCCAGCAGTTTCTATAATTCACCCCTCCACTTT. Encoded protein: CASSFYNSPLHF.

Notes on this clonotype: One end of the junction does not line up with germline, which may come from a read error. This rearrangement joins TRBV5-1 to TRBJ2-3; 7 bases align to TRBD2. Per the germline V gene, CDR1 is SGHRS and CDR2 is YFSETQ. CDR3 size: 16 residues. CDR3 sequence: CASSLGGSPVLDTQYF. The CDR3 nucleotides read TGCGCCAGCAGTTTGGGAGGGAGCCCTGTTCTGGATACGCAGTATTTT.

The chain links TRBV4-1 to TRBJ2-1, with 10 bases lining up with TRBD2. This CDR3 is 20 amino acids long. Germline assignment: CDR1 MGHRA and CDR2 YSYEKL. J was trimmed by 2 bases and V by 3 bases; bases with no gene match: 16. The CDR3 here is CASSHKTSGPTFGAYNEQFF. CDR3 in DNA: TGCGCCAGCAGCCACAAGACTAGCGGGCCTACTTTTGGGGCCTACAATGAGCAGTTCTTC.